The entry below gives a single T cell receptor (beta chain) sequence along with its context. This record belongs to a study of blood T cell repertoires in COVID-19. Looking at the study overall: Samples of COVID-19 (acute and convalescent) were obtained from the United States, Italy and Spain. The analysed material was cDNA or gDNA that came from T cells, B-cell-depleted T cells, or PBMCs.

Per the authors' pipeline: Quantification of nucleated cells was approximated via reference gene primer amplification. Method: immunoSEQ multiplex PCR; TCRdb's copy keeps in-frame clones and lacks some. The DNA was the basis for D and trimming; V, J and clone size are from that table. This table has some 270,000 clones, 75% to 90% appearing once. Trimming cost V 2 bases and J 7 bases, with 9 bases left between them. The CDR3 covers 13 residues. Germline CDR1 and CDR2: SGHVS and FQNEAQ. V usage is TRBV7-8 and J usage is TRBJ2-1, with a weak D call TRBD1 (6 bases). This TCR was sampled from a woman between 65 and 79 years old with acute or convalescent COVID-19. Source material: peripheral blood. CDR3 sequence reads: CASSLSGVNEQFF. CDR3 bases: TGTGCCAGCAGCTTATCAGGGGTGAATGAGCAGTTCTTC.